These 7 T cell receptor beta chains were all obtained from the same sample, sequenced in a study of brain T cells in children with intractable seizures. Time point described: blood from clinic visit 5 months post-surgery; TSC patient then seizure free. Profiling relied on immunoSEQ multiplex PCR, and the TCRdb table lists in-frame clones only, not all of them. This sample has hundreds of thousands of clones; more than 85% occur once, and the top ten carry around 6%. Sequencing used peripheral blood, obtained approximately 5 months after surgery. These receptors came from a boy younger than two with tuberous sclerosis and intractable seizures.

This clone appeared once. V is TRBV13 and J is TRBJ2-7; D is undetermined. Germline V gives CDR1 PRHDT, CDR2 FYEKMQ (reference sequence). V was cut by 5 bases and J by 6 bases, with 17 bases left in between. The CDR3 is 14 residues long. The CDR3 coding sequence is TGTGCCAGCAGCCACCGGTCCCTCTCAGTCGAGCAGTACTTC. It is translated as CASSHRSLSVEQYF.

The chain uses TRBV20-1 and TRBJ2-1; D is possibly TRBD1 (6 bases). The CDR3 has 11 residues. Trimming took off 2 bases at V and 8 bases at J, with 7 bases between the two ends. Germline CDR1 reads DFQATT; CDR2 reads SNEGSKA (reference sequence). CDR3 DNA: TGCAGTGCTAGAAGGGGGTATGAGCAGTTCTTC. Its translation: CSARRGYEQFF.

This chain connects TRBV27 to TRBJ1-6; D uncertain. The germline V and J ends were trimmed by 3 bases and 5 bases, with 8 bases remaining between them. From germline, CDR1 is MNHEY and CDR2 SMNVEV (reference sequence). The CDR3 has 14 residues. CDR3: CASSFFENNSPLHF. DNA for the CDR3: TGTGCCAGCAGTTTTTTTGAAAATAATTCACCCCTCCACTTT.

The J gene is TRBJ2-2, the V gene TRBV6-6, with D unclear. The germline gives CDR1 MNHNY, CDR2 SVGAGI (reference sequence). Trimming took 5 bases from V and 4 from J, leaving 14 bases between them. This CDR3 comprises 15 residues. In nucleotides, the CDR3 is TGTGCCAGCAGTCCCCCCAATGGATTCACCGGGGAGCTGTTTTTT. The encoded protein is CASSPPNGFTGELFF.

This clone has only one observation. The chain uses TRBV7-9 and TRBJ1-1; D call uncertain. The CDR3 has 14 residues. CDR1 is SEHNR, CDR2 FQNEAQ, per germline (reference sequence). Trimming removed 1 base from V and 4 bases from J, with 10 bases in between. In DNA, the CDR3 is TGTGCCAGCAGCTTAGGAGGTGGGAGCACTGAAGCTTTCTTT. It translates to CASSLGGGSTEAFF.

This rearrangement joins TRBV6-1 to TRBJ1-2; D not resolved. The germline gives CDR1 MNHNS, CDR2 SASEGT. Trimming shortened V by 1 base and J by 4 bases, and 13 bases separated the two germline ends. This CDR3 has 15 residues. Here the CDR3 reads CASSEGHTPFYGYTF. Here the CDR3 DNA reads TGTGCCAGCAGTGAAGGGCATACCCCCTTCTATGGCTACACCTTC.

The V call is TRBV19, the J call TRBJ1-2; D unclear. Germline assignment: CDR1 LNHDA and CDR2 SQIVND (reference sequence). V was trimmed by 7 bases and J by 5 bases, leaving 14 bases between them. The CDR3 consists of 13 residues. The CDR3 bases are TGTGCCAGTACCTCGACGGCGGGATATGGCTACACCTTC. This translates into CASTSTAGYGYTF.